These T cell receptor beta chains were read from a single sample in a study of blood T cell repertoires in COVID-19. Assay used: immunoSEQ multiplex PCR; TCRdb lists only in-frame clones, some missing. Of approximately 190,000 clones in the sample, roughly 84% were seen once. The sequenced material came from PBMCs or T cells enriched from blood (not recorded which). The source is a woman in her thirties who had been exposed to COVID-19. The CDR3 runs from the conserved cysteine through the conserved F or W. The D gene is left open where the match is weak. Clone size, where shown, is once, few, many, or a class for clones that have expanded.

d_call j_call clone_size v_call cdr3_aa cdr3_nt
NA TRBJ2-7 NA TRBV7-9 CASSFTGSDYEQYF TGTGCCAGCAGCTTTACAGGATCCGACTACGAGCAGTACTTC
TRBD2 TRBJ2-2 NA TRBV11-3 CASSLAGTSGGRNTGELFF TGTGCCAGCAGCTTAGCGGGGACTAGCGGGGGGCGGAACACCGGGGAGCTGTTTTTT
TRBD1 TRBJ2-5 NA TRBV18 CASSPGQGHQETQYF TGTGCCAGCTCACCGGGACAGGGTCACCAAGAGACCCAGTACTTC
NA TRBJ2-5 NA TRBV7-6 CASSSSTENQETQYF TGTGCCAGCAGCTCCTCGACTGAGAACCAAGAGACCCAGTACTTC
NA TRBJ2-5 NA TRBV15 CATSIRPGETQYF TGTGCCACCAGTATTCGGCCAGGGGAGACCCAGTACTTC
NA TRBJ1-1 NA TRBV3-1/TRBV3-2 CASSQGGQVTEAFF TGTGCCAGCAGCCAAGGGGGGCAGGTAACTGAAGCTTTCTTT
TRBD2 TRBJ2-1 NA TRBV19 CASSRASGGAVSSYNEQFF TGTGCCAGTAGTCGAGCTAGCGGGGGGGCCGTTTCGTCCTACAATGAGCAGTTCTTC
TRBD2 TRBJ2-3 NA TRBV2 CASSEGLAGSTDTQYF TGTGCCAGCAGTGAAGGACTAGCGGGAAGCACAGATACGCAGTATTTT
NA TRBJ1-1 NA TRBV7-9 CASSIGQTEAFF TGTGCCAGCAGTATAGGACAGACTGAAGCTTTCTTT
TRBD2 TRBJ2-3 NA TRBV5-4 CASSPGAGAVTDTQYF TGTGCCAGCAGCCCGGGAGCGGGGGCTGTCACAGATACGCAGTATTTT
NA TRBJ1-1 NA TRBV29-1 CSSSGVLSTEAFF TGCAGCTCCTCAGGGGTTCTTTCGACTGAAGCTTTCTTT
TRBD1 TRBJ2-1 NA TRBV5-1 CASSIGTAHNEQFF TGCGCCAGCAGCATAGGGACAGCGCACAATGAGCAGTTCTTC
TRBD1 TRBJ1-2 NA TRBV6-5 CASSYGGDRGDYGYTF TGTGCCAGCAGTTACGGTGGGGACAGGGGTGACTATGGCTACACCTTC
TRBD1 TRBJ1-1 NA TRBV7-8 CASSLRGQLNTEAFF TGTGCCAGCAGCTTGCGGGGACAGCTGAACACTGAAGCTTTCTTT
TRBD2 TRBJ2-2 NA TRBV9 CASSAPARTRRGWTGELFF TGTGCCAGCAGCGCACCTGCCCGCACTAGGCGGGGGTGGACCGGGGAGCTGTTTTTT
TRBD2 TRBJ2-2 once TRBV5-1 CASSLDGGGTGELFF TGCGCCAGCAGCTTGGACGGGGGAGGGACCGGGGAGCTGTTTTTT
NA TRBJ2-2 NA TRBV30 CAWRDIYTGELFF TGTGCCTGGAGGGACATTTACACCGGGGAGCTGTTTTTT